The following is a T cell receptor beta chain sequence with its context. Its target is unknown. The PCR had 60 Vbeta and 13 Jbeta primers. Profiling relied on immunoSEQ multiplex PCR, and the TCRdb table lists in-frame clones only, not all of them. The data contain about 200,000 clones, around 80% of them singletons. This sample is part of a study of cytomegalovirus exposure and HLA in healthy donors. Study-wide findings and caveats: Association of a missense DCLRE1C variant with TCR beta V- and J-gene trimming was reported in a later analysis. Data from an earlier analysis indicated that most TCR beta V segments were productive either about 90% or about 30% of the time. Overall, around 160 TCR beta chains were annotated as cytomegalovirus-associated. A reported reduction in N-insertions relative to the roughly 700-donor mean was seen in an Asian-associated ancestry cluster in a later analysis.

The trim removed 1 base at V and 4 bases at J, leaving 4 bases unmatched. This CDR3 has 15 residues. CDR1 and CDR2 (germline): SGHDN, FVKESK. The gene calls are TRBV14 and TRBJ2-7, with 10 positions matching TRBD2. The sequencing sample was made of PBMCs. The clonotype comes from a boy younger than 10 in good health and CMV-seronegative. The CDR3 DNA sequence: TGTGCCAGCAGCCAAGGACTAGCGGGCATTTACGAGCAGTACTTC. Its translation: CASSQGLAGIYEQYF.